Below, 21 T cell receptor beta chains from the same sample are listed, as sequenced in a study of blood T cell repertoires in COVID-19. Here immunoSEQ multiplex PCR was the method, and the copy in TCRdb shows in-frame clones only, minus some. The sample includes around 250,000 clones, under 90% seen only once; the top ten take approximately 4%. Material for sequencing was PBMCs or T cells enriched from blood (not recorded which). The receptors were gathered from a man aged 30 to 39 with acute COVID-19.

V is TRBV11-3 and J is TRBJ2-1; 9 nucleotides match TRBD2. The CDR3 contains 15 residues. Germline CDR1 is SGHNT and CDR2 is YENEEA. V shed 3 bases and J 3 bases; nucleotides not matched to a gene: 3. The CDR3 DNA reads as TGTGCCAGCAGCTTGCGTAGCGGGGGCTACAATGAGCAGTTCTTC. Translating gives CASSLRSGGYNEQFF. Based on the CDR3 plus reference TRBV11-3 and TRBJ2-1, the full variable domain is EAGVVQSPRYKIIEKKQPVAFWCNPISGHNTLYWYLQNLGQGPELLIRYENEEAVDDSQLPKDRFSAERLKGVDSTLKIQPAELGDSAVYLCASSLRSGGYNEQFFGPGTRLTVL.

The J gene is TRBJ2-2, the V gene TRBV14, with 7 bases that match TRBD2. The V gene's germline CDR1 is SGHDN and CDR2 FVKESK. The CDR3 totals 13 residues. Trimming removed 3 bases from V and 6 bases from J; junction bases left unmatched: 1. The CDR3 sequence: CASSHAGAGELFF. In nucleotides, the CDR3 is TGTGCCAGCAGCCATGCGGGGGCCGGGGAGCTGTTTTTT.

Written as DNA, the CDR3 is TGTGCCAGCAGCTTCGGGACAGGAAATAGCTATGGCTACACCTTC. Translating gives CASSFGTGNSYGYTF. J is TRBJ1-2 and V is TRBV11-2; the match to TRBD1 covers 8 bases. The junction had 7 bases not matched to a gene; V was cut back by 3 bases and J by 4 bases. The CDR3 loop spans 15 amino acids. Germline V gene lookup returns CDR1 SGHAT and CDR2 FQNNGV.

The chain employs TRBV7-2 and TRBJ2-1; D may be TRBD2 (5 bases). The length of the CDR3 is 14 residues. Germline V gives CDR1 SGHTA, CDR2 FQGNSA. Trimming removed 4 bases at V and 6 bases at J, with 13 bases between. The CDR3 protein is CASSSLRSGNEQFF. Here the CDR3 DNA reads TGTGCCAGCAGCTCCCTACGGAGCGGCAATGAGCAGTTCTTC.

The chain combines TRBV9 with TRBJ2-2; 10 bases are shared with TRBD2. V shed 0 bases, J shed 5 bases, and the junction held 4 bases outside the gene matches. The CDR3 is 16 amino acids. Per germline, CDR1 SGDLS and CDR2 YYNGEE. The CDR3 sequence is CASSVDSTSGTGELFF. The CDR3, as DNA: TGTGCCAGCAGCGTAGATTCGACTAGCGGGACCGGGGAGCTGTTTTTT.

This chain joins TRBV6-2 or TRBV6-3 and TRBJ2-7, with TRBD1 identical over 8 bases. The CDR3 is 15 amino acids. Germline-derived CDR1 and CDR2 are MNHEY and SVGEGT. V shed 0 bases and J 3 bases; nucleotides not matched to a gene: 4. The CDR3 sequence is CASSYSGTGIYEQYV. As DNA, the CDR3 is TGTGCCAGCAGTTACTCCGGGACAGGAATCTACGAGCAGTACGTC.

The chain recombines TRBV29-1 with TRBJ1-2; 8 bases align to TRBD1. Germline V gene lookup returns CDR1 SQVTM and CDR2 ANQGSEA. The V and J ends lost 4 bases and 0 bases, in that order; junction bases with no gene match: 1. The length of the CDR3 is 13 residues. The CDR3 bases are TGCAGCGTTGCAGGGGGCCCTAACTATGGCTACACCTTC. Translation gives CSVAGGPNYGYTF.

The chain uses TRBV27 and TRBJ1-5; D is unclear. CDR3 length equals 13 residues. V lost 0 bases and J 9 bases, leaving 9 bases between the germline ends. The germline gives CDR1 MNHEY, CDR2 SMNVEV (reference sequence). CDR3 region: CASSLSRQRPQHF. The DNA for the CDR3 is TGTGCCAGCAGTTTATCCCGCCAGCGGCCCCAGCATTTT.

CDR3 region: CASSQGAPANYGYTF. In nucleotides, the CDR3 is TGCGCCAGCAGCCAAGGAGCACCAGCGAACTATGGCTACACCTTC. This sequence joins TRBV4-3 and TRBJ1-2, with D unresolved. The V gene lost 1 base and the J gene lost 2 bases, with 11 bases spanning the gap. The CDR3 has 15 residues. In germline, CDR1 is LGHNA, CDR2 YSLEER.

This clone came up once. V is TRBV12-3 or TRBV12-4 and J is TRBJ1-5; 10 positions match TRBD1. This CDR3 is 13 amino acids long. Germline trimming cut 7 bases from V and 5 bases from J; bases unmatched to any gene: 2. The DNA for the CDR3 is TGTGCCAGCAAAGGGACAGGGGATCAGCCCCAGCATTTT. Protein product: CASKGTGDQPQHF.

The chain uses TRBV7-2 and TRBJ2-7, with 13 bases fitting TRBD2. This CDR3 comprises 14 residues. Germline assignment: CDR1 SGHTA and CDR2 FQGNSA. V lost 5 bases and J lost 4; bases outside the gene matches: 2. CDR3 in amino acids: CASSRTSGSYEQYV. The CDR3 DNA reads TGTGCCAGCAGCAGGACTAGCGGGAGTTACGAGCAGTACGTC.

This chain links TRBV13 with TRBJ1-6, with D possibly being TRBD1 (5 bases). Looked up from germline, CDR1 is PRHDT and CDR2 is FYEKMQ (reference sequence). Trimming removed 1 base from V and 9 bases from J, with 10 bases in between. The CDR3 sequence is 14 residues long. Here the CDR3 DNA reads TGTGCCAGCAGCTTAGCGGGGGGTAGTTCACCCCTCCACTTT. Translating gives CASSLAGGSSPLHF.

V gene TRBV7-9 combines with J gene TRBJ1-1, with D possibly TRBD1 on 5 matching bases. Germline lookup yields CDR1 SEHNR and CDR2 FQNEAQ (reference sequence). CDR3 length: 14 amino acids. V dropped 4 bases and J dropped 1 base, with 10 bases sitting between them. The CDR3 region is CASSSQGTNTEAFF. The CDR3 region has the DNA TGTGCCAGCAGCTCCCAGGGAACGAACACTGAAGCTTTCTTT.

V usage is TRBV30 and J usage is TRBJ1-2; D gene ambiguous. V dropped 0 bases and J dropped 5 bases, with 13 bases sitting between them. The CDR3 sequence is 14 residues long. Germline assignment: CDR1 GTSNPN and CDR2 SVGIG (reference sequence). CDR3 bases: TGTGCCTGGAGTGTACGAGGAGTTAGTTATGGCTACACCTTC. Protein: CAWSVRGVSYGYTF. The full variable domain, rest sourced from reference TRBV30 and TRBJ1-2, is SQTIHQWPATLVQPVGSPLSLECTVEGTSNPNLYWYRQAAGRGLQLLFYSVGIGQISSEVPQNLSASRPQDRQFILSSKKLLLSDSGFYLCAWSVRGVSYGYTFGSGTRLTVV.

The chain joins TRBV7-9 to TRBJ2-3; possible D gene TRBD2, 5 bases. Per the germline V gene, CDR1 is SEHNR and CDR2 is FQNEAQ (reference sequence). With 3 bases removed from V and 6 bases from J, the gap between germline ends came to 13 bases. This CDR3 region has 14 residues. In DNA, the CDR3 is TGTGCCAGCAGCTTTGAAGGGAGCCGGGATACGCAGTATTTT. Amino acid sequence: CASSFEGSRDTQYF.

V usage is TRBV3-1 (or the pseudogene TRBV3-2) and J usage is TRBJ2-5; 9 positions agree with TRBD2. Looked up from germline, CDR1 is LGHDT and CDR2 is YNNKEL (reference sequence). The length of the CDR3 is 15 residues. The V gene end was trimmed by 0 bases and the J gene end by 7 bases; junction bases not matched to a gene: 6. The CDR3 reads CASSQELAGLGTQYF. CDR3 nucleotide sequence: TGTGCCAGCAGCCAAGAACTAGCGGGCTTAGGGACCCAGTACTTC.

This rearrangement joins TRBV5-5 to TRBJ2-1, with D possibly matching TRBD2 (5 bases). V lost 0 bases and J lost 3, with 10 bases in between. Germline V gives CDR1 SGHKS, CDR2 YYEKEE (reference sequence). This CDR3 has 15 residues. In DNA, the CDR3 is TGTGCCAGCAGCTTGGGATTTGCGGGCTACAATGAGCAGTTCTTC. Its protein is CASSLGFAGYNEQFF.

The chain couples TRBV27 to TRBJ1-5, with 7 bases identical to TRBD1. Losses at the gene ends were 5 bases for V and 1 base for J; bases not matched to a gene: 14. Germline V gives CDR1 MNHEY, CDR2 SMNVEV (reference sequence). This CDR3 comprises 18 residues. The CDR3 loop reads CASSPNPTGIGSNQPQHF. The DNA for the CDR3 is TGTGCCAGCAGTCCAAACCCGACAGGGATTGGGAGCAATCAGCCCCAGCATTTT.

The V and J genes are TRBV4-2 and TRBJ1-2, with D possibly TRBD1 on 5 matching bases. CDR3 length equals 15 residues. V dropped 1 base and J dropped 4 bases, with 13 bases sitting between them. Per the germline V gene, CDR1 is LGHNA and CDR2 is YNFKEQ. The CDR3 DNA reads as TGTGCCAGCAGCCAAGGGCAGGGCCAGATCTATGGCTACACCTTC. The encoded protein is CASSQGQGQIYGYTF.

V usage is TRBV9 and J usage is TRBJ1-1; no firm D call. The CDR3 is made up of 12 amino acids. The V and J ends lost 1 base and 5 bases respectively, with 6 bases between them. From germline, CDR1 is SGDLS and CDR2 YYNGEE. Here the CDR3 reads CASSVRSTEAFF. CDR3 nucleotides: TGTGCCAGCAGCGTACGGTCGACTGAAGCTTTCTTT.

This chain connects TRBV19 to TRBJ1-3; 7 bases map to TRBD1. This CDR3 spans 13 amino acids. Germline CDR1 is LNHDA and CDR2 is SQIVND (reference sequence). V lost 7 bases, J lost 4 bases, and 4 bases stayed unmatched. Here the CDR3 reads CASMGQRGNTIYF. CDR3 nucleotides: TGTGCCAGTATGGGACAGAGAGGAAACACCATATATTTT.